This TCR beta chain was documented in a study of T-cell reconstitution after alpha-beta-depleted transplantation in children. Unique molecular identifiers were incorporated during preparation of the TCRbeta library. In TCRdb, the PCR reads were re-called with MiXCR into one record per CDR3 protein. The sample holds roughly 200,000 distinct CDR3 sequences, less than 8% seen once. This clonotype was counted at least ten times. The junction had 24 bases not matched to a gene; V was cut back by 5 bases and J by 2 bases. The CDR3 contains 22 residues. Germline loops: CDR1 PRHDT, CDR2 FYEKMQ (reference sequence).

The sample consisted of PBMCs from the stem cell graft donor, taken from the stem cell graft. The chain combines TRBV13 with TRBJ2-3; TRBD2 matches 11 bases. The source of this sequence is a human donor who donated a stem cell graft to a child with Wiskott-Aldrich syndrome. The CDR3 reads CASSPAMWVLAGAGGNTDTQYF. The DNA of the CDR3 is TGTGCCAGCAGCCCCGCTATGTGGGTACTAGCGGGGGCTGGGGGGAACACAGATACGCAGTATTTT.